The clone carrying this TCR beta chain was picked up a small number of times. Antigen unknown. With iRepertoire HTBI primers and Arm-PCR of CDR3 regions, TCR beta libraries were built. In the source study's methods: Identification of gene segments yielded some 60 TRBV and about 14 TRBJ across samples. TCRdb reanalysed the multiplex PCR reads using MiXCR and keeps one entry per CDR3 protein. TCRdb's processing, not the authors', yielded these V and J calls. The data contain roughly 520,000 distinct CDR3 sequences, more than 10% of them seen just once; the ten biggest clones take up about 8.9%. This record comes from a study of regulatory T cells in long-lasting Graves disease. Study details: Recently diagnosed Graves' patients had received antithyroid drugs for under 3 months. General study points: Less diverse TCR repertoires were seen in persistent Graves' patients than in newly diagnosed ones.

Time point here: newly diagnosed GD, antithyroid drugs for less than 3 months. PBMC-derived RNA was used for the TCR library. Graves' disease diagnosis relied on American Thyroid Association guidelines. Germline V gene lookup returns CDR1 MNHGY and CDR2 SAAAGT. This CDR3 spans 11 amino acids. Trimming left V 6 bases short and J 6 bases short, with 6 bases between. The same data also contributed to another study, on T cells in Graves' hyperthyroidism and ophthalmopathy.

The TCR originated in a woman between 25 and 40 years old with Graves disease. The source was peripheral blood mononuclear cells (PBMCs), collected at new diagnosis, from a patient treated with antithyroid drugs. The gene calls are TRBV6-8 and TRBJ2-4; D is unclear. The CDR3 here is CASRDINIQYF. The CDR3 DNA follows: TGTGCCAGCAGAGATATAAACATTCAGTACTTC.